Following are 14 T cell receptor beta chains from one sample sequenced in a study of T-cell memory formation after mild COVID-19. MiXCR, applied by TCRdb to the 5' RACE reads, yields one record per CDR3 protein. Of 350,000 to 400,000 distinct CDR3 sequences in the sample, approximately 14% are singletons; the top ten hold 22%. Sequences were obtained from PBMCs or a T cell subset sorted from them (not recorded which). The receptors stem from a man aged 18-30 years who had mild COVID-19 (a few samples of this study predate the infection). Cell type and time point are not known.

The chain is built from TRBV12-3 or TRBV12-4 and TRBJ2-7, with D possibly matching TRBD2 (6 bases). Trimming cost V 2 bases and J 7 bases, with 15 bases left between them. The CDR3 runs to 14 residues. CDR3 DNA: TGTGCCAGCAGTTTATGGGCCGGGGGATTGGAGCAGTACTTC. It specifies CASSLWAGGLEQYF.

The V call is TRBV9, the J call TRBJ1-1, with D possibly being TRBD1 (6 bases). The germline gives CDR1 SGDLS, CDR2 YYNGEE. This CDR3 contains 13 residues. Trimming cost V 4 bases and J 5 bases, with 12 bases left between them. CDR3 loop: CASSMGGGTEAFF. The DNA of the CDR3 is TGTGCCAGCAGCATGGGGGGCGGAACTGAAGCTTTCTTT.

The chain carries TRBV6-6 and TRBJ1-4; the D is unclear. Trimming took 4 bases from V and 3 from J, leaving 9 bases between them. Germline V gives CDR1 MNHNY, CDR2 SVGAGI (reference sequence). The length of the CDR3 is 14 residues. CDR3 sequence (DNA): TGTGCCAGCAGTTCCTTTCGGGCTAATGAAAAACTGTTTTTT. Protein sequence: CASSSFRANEKLFF.

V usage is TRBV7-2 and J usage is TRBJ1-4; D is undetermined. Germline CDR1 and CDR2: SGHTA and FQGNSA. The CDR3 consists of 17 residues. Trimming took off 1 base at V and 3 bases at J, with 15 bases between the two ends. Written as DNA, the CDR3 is TGTGCCAGCAGCTTAGGCCCCCCAGGAATGGCTAATGAAAAACTGTTTTTT. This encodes CASSLGPPGMANEKLFF.

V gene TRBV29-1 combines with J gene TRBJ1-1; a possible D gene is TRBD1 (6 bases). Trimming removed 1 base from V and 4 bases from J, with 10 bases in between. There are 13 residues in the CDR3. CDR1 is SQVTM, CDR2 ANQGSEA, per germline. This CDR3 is CSVEGARGTEAFF. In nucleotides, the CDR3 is TGCAGCGTTGAAGGGGCCAGGGGCACTGAAGCTTTCTTT.

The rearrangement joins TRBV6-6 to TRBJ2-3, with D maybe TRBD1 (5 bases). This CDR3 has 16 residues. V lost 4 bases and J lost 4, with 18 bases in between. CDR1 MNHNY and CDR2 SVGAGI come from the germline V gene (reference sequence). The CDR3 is CASSSSRQGFADTQYF. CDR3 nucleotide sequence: TGTGCCAGCAGTTCATCTCGGCAGGGTTTCGCAGATACGCAGTATTTT.

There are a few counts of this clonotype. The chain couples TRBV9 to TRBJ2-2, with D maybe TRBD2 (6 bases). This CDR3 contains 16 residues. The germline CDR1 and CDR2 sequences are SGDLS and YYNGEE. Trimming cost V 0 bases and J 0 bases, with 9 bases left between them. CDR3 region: CASSVDGGANTGELFF. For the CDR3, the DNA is TGTGCCAGCAGCGTAGACGGCGGGGCGAACACCGGGGAGCTGTTTTTT. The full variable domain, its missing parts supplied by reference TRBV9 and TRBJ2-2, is DSGVTQTPKHLITATGQRVTLRCSPRSGDLSVYWYQQSLDQGLQFLIQYYNGEERAKGNILERFSAQQFPDLHSELNLSSLELGDSALYFCASSVDGGANTGELFFGEGSRLTVL.

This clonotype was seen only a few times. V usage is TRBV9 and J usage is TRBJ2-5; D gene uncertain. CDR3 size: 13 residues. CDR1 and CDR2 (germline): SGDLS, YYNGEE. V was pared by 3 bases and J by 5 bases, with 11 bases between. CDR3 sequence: CASSGRLRETQYF. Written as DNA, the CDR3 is TGTGCCAGCAGCGGCCGGTTGCGGGAGACCCAGTACTTC.

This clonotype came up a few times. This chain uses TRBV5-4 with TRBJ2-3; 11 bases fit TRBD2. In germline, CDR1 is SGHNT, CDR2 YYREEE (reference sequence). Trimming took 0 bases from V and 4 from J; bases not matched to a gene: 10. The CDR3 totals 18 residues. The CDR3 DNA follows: TGTGCCAGCAGCTTGGCGCCACGGGGTAGCGGGGGGGCAGATACGCAGTATTTT. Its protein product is CASSLAPRGSGGADTQYF.

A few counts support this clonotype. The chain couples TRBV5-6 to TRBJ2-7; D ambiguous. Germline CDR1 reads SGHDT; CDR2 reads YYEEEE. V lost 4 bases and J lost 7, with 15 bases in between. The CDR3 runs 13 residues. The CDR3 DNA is TGTGCCAGCAGCCTGAGACCGACGGAAGAGCAGTACGTC. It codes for CASSLRPTEEQYV.

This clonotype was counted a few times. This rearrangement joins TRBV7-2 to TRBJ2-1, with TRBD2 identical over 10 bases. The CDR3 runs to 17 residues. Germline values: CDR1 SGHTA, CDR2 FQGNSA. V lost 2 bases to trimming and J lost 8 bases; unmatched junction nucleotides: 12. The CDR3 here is CASSLSFSERGGYEQFF. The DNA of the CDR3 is TGTGCCAGCAGCTTAAGCTTTAGCGAGCGGGGGGGGTATGAGCAGTTCTTC.

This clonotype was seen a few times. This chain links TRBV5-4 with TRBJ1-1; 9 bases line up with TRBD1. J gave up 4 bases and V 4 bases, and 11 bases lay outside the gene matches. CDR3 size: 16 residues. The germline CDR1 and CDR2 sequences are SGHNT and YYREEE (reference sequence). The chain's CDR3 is CASSTSPGQGVTEAFF. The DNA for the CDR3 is TGTGCCAGCAGCACCTCCCCGGGACAGGGTGTCACTGAAGCTTTCTTT.

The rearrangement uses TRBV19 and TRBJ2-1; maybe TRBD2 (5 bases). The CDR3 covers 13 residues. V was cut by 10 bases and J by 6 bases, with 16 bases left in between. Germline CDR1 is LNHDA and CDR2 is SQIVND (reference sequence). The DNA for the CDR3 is TGTGCCACCCAACTTGTCGGGGTCAATGAGCAGTTCTTC. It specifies CATQLVGVNEQFF.

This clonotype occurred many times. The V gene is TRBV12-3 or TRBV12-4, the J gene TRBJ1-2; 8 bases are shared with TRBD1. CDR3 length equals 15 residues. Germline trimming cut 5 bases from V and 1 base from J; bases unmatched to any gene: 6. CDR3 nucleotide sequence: TGTGCCAGCAGTGACGGGACAGGCCTTAACTATGGCTACACCTTC. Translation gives CASSDGTGLNYGYTF.